This T cell receptor beta chain comes out of a study of blood T cell repertoires in COVID-19. In the study overall: Spain, Italy and the United States supplied samples that represented acute and convalescent COVID-19. The analysed material was cDNA or gDNA that came from T cells, B-cell-depleted T cells, or PBMCs.

V was shortened by 4 bases and J by 10 bases, with 12 bases between the two germline ends. The CDR3 length is 12 residues. In the authors' workflow: Estimation of nucleated cell counts relied on the amplification of reference gene primers. Clones were sequenced by immunoSEQ multiplex PCR, and TCRdb holds only the in-frame ones, with some missing. V and J calls and clone size are copied from that table; D and trimming were computed from the DNA. This sample has about 250,000 clones, with 85% found just once. The chain recombines TRBV12-3 or TRBV12-4 with TRBJ2-3; the D gene is possibly TRBD1 (6 bases). The sequence was collected from a woman in her fifties or sixties with active or convalescent COVID-19. What was sequenced was peripheral blood. The CDR3 DNA reads as TGTGCCAGCAGTTCCAGGGGCAAGGCGCAGTATTTT. It encodes CASSSRGKAQYF.